Below are 16 T cell receptor beta chains sequenced from a single sample in a study of T cells in Graves' hyperthyroidism and ophthalmopathy. RNA transcripts yielded amplified TCR beta CDR3 regions. A first-round RT-PCR of the TCR CDR3 used the HTBI primer set. TCRdb called the multiplex PCR reads again in MiXCR, with one record for every CDR3 protein. The table lists fewer than 800,000 distinct CDR3 sequences, approximately 16% of them singletons, with around 7.7% in the top ten. Sequenced material: blood. Receptors were obtained from a man between 18 and 35 years old with Graves' hyperthyroidism.

This clonotype was counted only a few times. The chain has TRBV27 and TRBJ2-1; a weak D match, TRBD2 (5 bases). From germline, CDR1 is MNHEY and CDR2 SMNVEV (reference sequence). V lost 6 bases and J lost 9, with 15 bases in between. The CDR3 runs 13 residues. DNA of the CDR3: TGTGCCAGCAGGGGTGGGAGTCGGAGTGAGCAGTTCTTC. Amino acids: CASRGGSRSEQFF.

The chain recombines TRBV28 with TRBJ1-3; D perhaps matches TRBD1 (5 bases). Germline values: CDR1 MDHEN, CDR2 SYDVKM. CDR3 length equals 15 residues. Trimming took 5 bases from V and 0 from J, leaving 11 bases between them. The CDR3 DNA follows: TGTGCCAGCAGTCCCCGGGGGGGCTCTGGAAACACCATATATTTT. Amino acids: CASSPRGGSGNTIYF.

J is TRBJ1-5 and V is TRBV6-2 or TRBV6-3, with unresolved D. This CDR3 spans 14 amino acids. Trimming pared 0 bases from V and 7 bases from J, leaving 10 bases between. Germline CDR1 reads MNHEY; CDR2 reads SVGEGT. The CDR3: CASSYSEAWQPQHF. CDR3 nucleotide sequence: TGTGCCAGCAGTTACTCGGAGGCGTGGCAGCCCCAGCATTTT.

This clonotype was observed many times. The chain recombines TRBV2 with TRBJ2-1; D might be TRBD2 (5 bases). Germline CDR1 SNHLY, CDR2 FYNNEI. The ends were cut back, 0 bases at V and 3 bases at J, with 12 bases in the middle. This CDR3 spans 16 amino acids. The CDR3 loop is CASSEAPSRLYNEQFF. DNA for the CDR3: TGTGCCAGCAGTGAAGCGCCTAGCCGACTCTACAATGAGCAGTTCTTC.

This clonotype was recorded many times. The chain links TRBV12-3 or TRBV12-4 to TRBJ2-7; 12 bases align to TRBD1. V dropped 4 bases and J dropped 5; count of bases not matched to a gene: 6. The CDR3 is made up of 15 amino acids. The CDR3 here is CASSSMGTGGNEQYF. The CDR3 coding sequence is TGTGCCAGCAGTTCTATGGGGACAGGGGGCAACGAGCAGTACTTC.

This clonotype was picked up many times. The CDR3, as DNA: TGTGCCAGCAGCCCCCACTACATCACAGATACGCAGTATTTT. This gives the protein CASSPHYITDTQYF. The gene calls are TRBV7-8 and TRBJ2-3; D unresolved. The V gene lost 5 bases and the J gene lost 2 bases, with 11 bases spanning the gap. CDR3 length: 14 amino acids. Germline lookup yields CDR1 SGHVS and CDR2 FQNEAQ.

This clonotype was picked up many times. CDR3 loop: CASRLIAGNSYNEQFF. The CDR3 coding sequence is TGTGCCAGCAGGTTAATAGCAGGGAACTCCTACAATGAGCAGTTCTTC. The V gene is TRBV11-1, the J gene TRBJ2-1, with D possibly being TRBD1 (5 bases). CDR3 length equals 16 residues. Per germline, CDR1 SGHAT and CDR2 FQDESV (reference sequence). V shed 6 bases and J shed 0 bases, with 15 bases lying between them.

This clonotype showed up many times. The J gene is TRBJ2-5, the V gene TRBV28; 11 positions match TRBD1. The V and J ends lost 4 bases and 4 bases, in that order; junction bases with no gene match: 5. The CDR3 is 15 residues long. Germline V gives CDR1 MDHEN, CDR2 SYDVKM. The CDR3 DNA reads as TGTGCCAGCAGTTCCGGACAGGGGGCTGCAGAGACCCAGTACTTC. It translates to CASSSGQGAAETQYF.

As regards this clonotype: A much more abundant neighbour one base away suggests this may be a read error. The V gene is TRBV2, the J gene TRBJ2-2; D remains unclear. The CDR3 is made up of 14 amino acids. Germline V lookup: CDR1 SNHLY, CDR2 FYNNEI. In DNA form, the CDR3 reads TGTGCCAGCAGTGAAGTATCCCACACCGAGGAGCTGTTTTTT. Its translation: CASSEVSHTEELFF.

This clonotype occurred many times. This chain links TRBV10-3 with TRBJ2-1, with TRBD1 as a possible D gene (5 bases). Germline V gene sequence: CDR1 ENHRY, CDR2 SYGVKD. Trimming left V 3 bases short and J 3 bases short, with 12 bases between. The CDR3 totals 15 residues. The CDR3 loop is CAISDGRASYNEQFF. The DNA of the CDR3 is TGTGCCATCAGTGATGGCAGGGCTAGCTACAATGAGCAGTTCTTC.

This clonotype was counted ten times or more. A read error may account for a junction end that differs from germline. This sequence joins TRBV5-1 and TRBJ1-3, with unresolved D. The CDR3 loop spans 12 amino acids. The germline CDR1 and CDR2 sequences are SGHRS and YFSETQ. Here the CDR3 reads CASSLPGNTIYF. CDR3 in DNA: TGTGCCAGCAGTTTACCCGGAAACACCATATATTTT.

The table lists this clonotype with a few counts. The V and J genes are TRBV20-1 and TRBJ1-5; D gene ambiguous. The CDR3 is 13 residues long. Germline-derived CDR1 and CDR2 are DFQATT and SNEGSKA (reference sequence). Deletions cut 5 bases from V and 2 bases from J, with 10 bases between. The CDR3: CSARKGGNQPQHF. In DNA form, the CDR3 reads TGCAGTGCTCGCAAAGGTGGCAATCAGCCCCAGCATTTT.

This clonotype was detected a few times. The CDR3 DNA sequence: TGTGCCAGCGCCCGGGACAGGGGGACCCCTTTCTTT. Its translation is CASARDRGTPFF. The V gene is TRBV5-8, the J gene TRBJ1-1, with 11 positions matching TRBD1. This CDR3 contains 12 residues. The V segment lost 7 bases and the J segment 12 bases; nucleotides outside the gene matches: 8. Germline-derived CDR1 and CDR2 are SGHTS and YDEGEE.

This clonotype appeared many times. The V call is TRBV7-3, the J call TRBJ2-3; D gene uncertain. Germline-derived CDR1 and CDR2 are SGHTA and FQGTGA. V dropped 3 bases and J dropped 6 bases, with 16 bases sitting between them. CDR3 length equals 15 residues. The CDR3 reads CASSFLPSQKDTQYF. The CDR3 DNA reads TGTGCCAGCAGCTTTCTACCGTCCCAGAAGGATACGCAGTATTTT. The complete variable domain, with remaining parts taken from reference TRBV7-3 and TRBJ2-3, reads GAGVSQTPSNKVTEKGKYVELRCDPISGHTALYWYRQSLGQGPEFLIYFQGTGAADDSGLPNDRFFAVRPEGSVSTLKIQRTERGDSAVYLCASSFLPSQKDTQYFGPGTRLTVL.

Ten or more counts support this clonotype. The V gene is TRBV27, the J gene TRBJ1-5; maybe TRBD1 (6 bases). The length of the CDR3 is 13 residues. Trimming stripped 5 bases from V and 5 bases from J, with 10 bases between. Looked up from germline, CDR1 is MNHEY and CDR2 is SMNVEV (reference sequence). This CDR3 reads CASSRQADQPQHF. The CDR3 region has the DNA TGTGCCAGCAGTCGACAGGCAGATCAGCCCCAGCATTTT.

This clonotype was recorded many times. Here the CDR3 DNA reads TGCAGTGCCTTGGACACATCCCAAGAGACCCAGTACTTC. It is translated as CSALDTSQETQYF. V usage is TRBV20-1 and J usage is TRBJ2-5, with D maybe TRBD1 (5 bases). V was cut by 6 bases and J by 1 base, with 12 bases left in between. There are 13 residues in the CDR3. Germline values: CDR1 DFQATT, CDR2 SNEGSKA (reference sequence).